Sequencing of this TCR beta chain was carried out in a study of cytomegalovirus exposure and HLA in healthy donors. Study-level points and caveats: CMV serostatus was the sole immune exposure data available. Judged likely to be a sequencing artifact was a cluster of highly shared sequence variants.

60 Vbeta and 13 Jbeta primers were used in PCR. Authors' data handling: As a later analysis found, there were 82 million or so unique TCR beta chains, of which approximately 10 million were shared. Measured with immunoSEQ multiplex PCR; TCRdb has only the in-frame clones, and not every one. From that table come the V and J calls and clone size; the DNA was used to work out D and trimming. The sample consists of under 200,000 clones, 80% to 85% of them appearing once. A remark on this clone: Its matching antigen is unknown.

The TCR sequence derives from a woman aged 18-29 years in good health and CMV-seronegative. The sequenced sample consisted of PBMCs.

CDR3 region: CASSQDRVRREQYF. The CDR3 region has the DNA TGTGCCAGCAGCCAAGACAGGGTGAGACGCGAGCAGTACTTC. The chain uses TRBV4-2 and TRBJ2-7, with D possibly being TRBD1 (5 bases). Trimming took 0 bases from V and 6 from J, leaving 12 bases between them. Germline V gene lookup returns CDR1 LGHNA and CDR2 YNFKEQ. The length of the CDR3 is 14 residues.